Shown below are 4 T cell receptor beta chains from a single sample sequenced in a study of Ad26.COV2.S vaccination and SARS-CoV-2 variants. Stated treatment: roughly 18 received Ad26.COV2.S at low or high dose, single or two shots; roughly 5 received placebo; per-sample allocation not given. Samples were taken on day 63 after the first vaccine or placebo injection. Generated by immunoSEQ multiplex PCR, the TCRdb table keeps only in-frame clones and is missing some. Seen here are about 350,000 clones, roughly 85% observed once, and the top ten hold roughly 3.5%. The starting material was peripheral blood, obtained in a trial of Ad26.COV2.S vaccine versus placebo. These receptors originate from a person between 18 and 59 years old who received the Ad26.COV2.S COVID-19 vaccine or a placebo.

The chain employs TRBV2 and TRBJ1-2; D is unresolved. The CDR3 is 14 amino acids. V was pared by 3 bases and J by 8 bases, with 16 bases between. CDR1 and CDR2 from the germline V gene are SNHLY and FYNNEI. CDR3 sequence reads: CASSDGGLAVGYTF. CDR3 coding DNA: TGTGCCAGCAGTGACGGAGGGCTTGCGGTAGGCTACACCTTC.

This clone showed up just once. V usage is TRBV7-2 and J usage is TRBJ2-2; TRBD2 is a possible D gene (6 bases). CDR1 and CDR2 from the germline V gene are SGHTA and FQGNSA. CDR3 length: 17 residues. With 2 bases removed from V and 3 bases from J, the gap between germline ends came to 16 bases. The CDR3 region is CASSLYGQRADTGELFF. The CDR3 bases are TGTGCCAGCAGCTTATATGGTCAGCGGGCCGACACCGGGGAGCTGTTTTTT.

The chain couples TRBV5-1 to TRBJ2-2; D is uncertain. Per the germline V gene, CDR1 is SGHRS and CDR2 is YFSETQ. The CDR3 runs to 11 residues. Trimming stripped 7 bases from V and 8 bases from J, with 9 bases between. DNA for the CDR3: TGCGCCAGCCAGCTTTCGGGGGAGCTGTTTTTT. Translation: CASQLSGELFF.

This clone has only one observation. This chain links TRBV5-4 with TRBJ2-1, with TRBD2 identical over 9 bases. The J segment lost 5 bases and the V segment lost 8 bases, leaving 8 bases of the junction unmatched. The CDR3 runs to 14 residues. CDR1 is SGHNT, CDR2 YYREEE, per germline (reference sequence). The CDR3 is CASINSGGHNEQFF. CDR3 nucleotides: TGTGCCAGTATAAATAGCGGGGGTCACAATGAGCAGTTCTTC.